These 25 T cell receptor beta chains came from one sample sequenced in a study of blood T cell repertoires in COVID-19. The method was immunoSEQ multiplex PCR; TCRdb's version includes in-frame clones alone and lacks a portion of them. Counted here are tens of thousands of clones, around 86% occurring once; the ten biggest clones make up over 2.5%. The material sequenced was peripheral blood. Source of these receptors: an elderly man with acute or convalescent COVID-19.

The V and J genes are TRBV7-2 and TRBJ1-2; D perhaps matches TRBD1 (5 bases). Germline values: CDR1 SGHTA, CDR2 FQGNSA. The CDR3 is 15 amino acids. V lost 4 bases and J lost 6, with 18 bases in between. CDR3 residues: CASSSGQSRVNGYTF. The CDR3 nucleotides are TGTGCCAGCAGCTCAGGGCAAAGCAGGGTGAATGGCTACACCTTC.

This chain connects TRBV6-1 to TRBJ1-3; D gene unclear. Germline lookup yields CDR1 MNHNS and CDR2 SASEGT. This CDR3 has 16 amino acids. With 1 base removed from V and 0 bases from J, the gap between germline ends came to 10 bases. The CDR3 spells CASSEERRSSGNTIYF. The DNA for the CDR3 is TGTGCCAGCAGTGAAGAGCGCAGAAGCTCTGGAAACACCATATATTTT.

The CDR3 region is CASRLGTGSGKLFF. CDR3 sequence (DNA): TGTGCCAGCAGGCTCGGGACAGGGTCTGGAAAACTGTTTTTT. The chain carries TRBV27 and TRBJ1-4; 9 bases agree with TRBD1. Germline V gives CDR1 MNHEY, CDR2 SMNVEV (reference sequence). This CDR3 contains 14 residues. The V and J ends lost 6 bases and 10 bases, in that order; junction bases with no gene match: 9. Supplemented by reference TRBV27 and TRBJ1-4, the full variable domain reads EAQVTQNPRYLITVTGKKLTVTCSQNMNHEYMSWYRQDPGLGLRQIYYSMNVEVTDKGDVPEGYKVSRKEKRNFPLILESPSPNQTSLYFCASRLGTGSGKLFFGSGTQLSVL.

The chain couples TRBV10-2 to TRBJ1-2; possibly TRBD1 for D (5 bases). With 0 bases removed from V and 0 bases from J, the gap between germline ends came to 5 bases. The CDR3 consists of 14 residues. In germline, CDR1 is WSHSY, CDR2 SAAADI. The CDR3, as DNA: TGCGCCAGCAGTGAGTCAGGGGCTAACTATGGCTACACCTTC. It yields the protein CASSESGANYGYTF.

V usage is TRBV15 and J usage is TRBJ2-6, with D possibly TRBD2 on 6 matching bases. The CDR3 is made up of 18 amino acids. Germline V lookup: CDR1 LNHNV, CDR2 YYDKDF (reference sequence). Trimming cost V 1 base and J 2 bases, with 15 bases left between them. DNA for the CDR3: TGTGCCACCAGCAGAGGATTGGAGGGAGGAACTGGGGCCAACGTCCTGACTTTC. It yields the protein CATSRGLEGGTGANVLTF.

This clone was seen a handful of times. The chain combines TRBV10-3 with TRBJ2-1; 9 positions match TRBD1. CDR1 and CDR2 from the germline V gene are ENHRY and SYGVKD. The CDR3 runs 15 residues. With V trimmed by 0 bases and J by 9 bases, 6 bases remained unmatched. The chain's CDR3 is CAISESRGQGSEQFF. Here the CDR3 DNA reads TGTGCCATCAGTGAGTCTAGAGGACAGGGGAGTGAGCAGTTCTTC.

The J gene is TRBJ2-7, the V gene TRBV7-2, with 10 bases identical to TRBD2. The V segment lost 5 bases and the J segment 0 bases; nucleotides outside the gene matches: 7. From germline, CDR1 is SGHTA and CDR2 FQGNSA. This CDR3 region has 16 residues. CDR3: CASSPHLAGVSYEQYF. CDR3 nucleotide sequence: TGTGCCAGCAGCCCGCATCTAGCGGGGGTCTCCTACGAGCAGTACTTC.

The chain couples TRBV10-3 to TRBJ2-7, with a tentative D call TRBD1 (6 bases). The germline V and J ends were trimmed by 2 bases and 3 bases, with 11 bases remaining between them. The germline gives CDR1 ENHRY, CDR2 SYGVKD. The CDR3 extends over 14 amino acids. Written as DNA, the CDR3 is TGTGCCATCAGTGAGACGGACAGCTACTACGAGCAGTACTTC. The encoded protein is CAISETDSYYEQYF.

The chain couples TRBV29-1 to TRBJ2-7; TRBD2 matches 14 bases. Germline lookup yields CDR1 SQVTM and CDR2 ANQGSEA. The CDR3 contains 13 residues. With V trimmed by 3 bases and J by 7 bases, 2 bases remained unmatched. CDR3 protein: CSVDGTSGSEQYF. In DNA, the CDR3 is TGCAGCGTTGATGGGACTAGCGGGAGTGAGCAGTACTTC.

This rearrangement joins TRBV15 to TRBJ2-7, with a possible D match to TRBD2 (5 bases). This CDR3 contains 15 residues. Trimming removed 0 bases from V and 6 bases from J, with 15 bases in between. Germline CDR1 and CDR2: LNHNV and YYDKDF (reference sequence). CDR3 bases: TGTGCCACCAGCAGAGACTGGACTTCCCCGTTCGAGCAGTACTTC. It is translated as CATSRDWTSPFEQYF.

As DNA, the CDR3 is TGTGCTCTCCCGGGGGTGGGATATTGTACGGCCAAAAACATTCAGTACTTC. The encoded protein is CALPGVGYCTAKNIQYF. This chain links TRBV24-1 with TRBJ2-4, with a tentative D call TRBD2 (6 bases). The CDR3 covers 17 residues. Germline CDR1 reads KGHDR; CDR2 reads SFDVKD.

This clone has just one count. J is TRBJ2-7 and V is TRBV24-1, with 7 bases lining up with TRBD1. The germline gives CDR1 KGHDR, CDR2 SFDVKD. The CDR3 has 14 residues. Unmatched junction bases numbered 7, after V lost 3 bases and J lost 6 bases. The CDR3 coding sequence is TGTGCCACCAGTGATCCCGGACAGGACCCCGAGCAGTACTTC. Translated, it gives CATSDPGQDPEQYF.

The gene calls are TRBV5-1 and TRBJ1-1; no clear D. CDR1 is SGHRS and CDR2 is YFSETQ in the germline V gene. The CDR3 is made up of 14 amino acids. Trimming cost V 4 bases and J 2 bases, with 12 bases left between them. CDR3 coding DNA: TGCGCCAGCAGCGGCAGTCCGGGTAACACTGAAGCTTTCTTT. This translates into CASSGSPGNTEAFF.

V gene TRBV6-4 combines with J gene TRBJ1-1; no reliable D call. The CDR3 length is 15 residues. Germline V gene sequence: CDR1 MRHNA, CDR2 SNTAGT. V lost 6 bases, J lost 1 base, and 15 bases lay in between. The CDR3 is CASRPREGPNTEAFF. CDR3 sequence (DNA): TGTGCCAGCAGACCCCGGGAAGGGCCGAACACTGAAGCTTTCTTT.

This sequence joins TRBV6-5 and TRBJ2-5; 7 nucleotides line up with TRBD2. The trim removed 0 bases at V and 2 bases at J, leaving 6 bases unmatched. CDR1 is MNHEY, CDR2 SVGAGI, per germline. This CDR3 has 16 residues. CDR3 amino acids: CASSYSTGGGQETQYF. The CDR3 nucleotides read TGTGCCAGCAGTTACTCGACGGGAGGAGGGCAAGAGACCCAGTACTTC.

The CDR3 DNA sequence: TGTGCCAGCTTTTCGACAGGGGGCGGAACTGAAGCTTTCTTT. It translates to CASFSTGGGTEAFF. The genes are TRBV5-4 and TRBJ1-1; 10 positions agree with TRBD1. The trim removed 7 bases at V and 5 bases at J, leaving 8 bases unmatched. Germline loops: CDR1 SGHNT, CDR2 YYREEE (reference sequence). The CDR3 consists of 14 residues.

The chain couples TRBV18 to TRBJ1-2; no clear D. V was shortened by 7 bases and J by 6 bases, with 12 bases between the two germline ends. The CDR3 length is 12 residues. CDR1 and CDR2 (germline): KGHSH, LQKENI. The DNA for the CDR3 is TGTGCCAGCTTACGTGACTCAGATGGCTACACCTTC. Encoded protein: CASLRDSDGYTF.

The chain joins TRBV7-9 to TRBJ2-7; D possibly corresponds to TRBD1 (6 bases). The CDR3 is 12 amino acids. V lost 5 bases to trimming and J lost 5 bases, with 10 bases between them. Germline V gene data show CDR1 as SEHNR and CDR2 as FQNEAQ (reference sequence). The CDR3 reads CASSRDINEQYF. CDR3 in DNA: TGTGCCAGCAGCCGGGACATCAACGAGCAGTACTTC.

V gene TRBV5-1 combines with J gene TRBJ2-2; 9 nucleotides agree with TRBD2. The CDR3 consists of 17 residues. Per germline, CDR1 SGHRS and CDR2 YFSETQ. V was pared by 10 bases and J by 0 bases, with 13 bases of the junction left unmatched. In DNA form, the CDR3 reads TGCGCCTCTCGGAGCCCCAGCGGGGGGACGAACACCGGGGAGCTGTTTTTT. It codes for CASRSPSGGTNTGELFF.

The rearrangement links TRBV24-1 to TRBJ2-6; tentatively, D is TRBD1 (6 bases). The V end lost 1 base, the J end lost 2 bases, and 8 bases lay between the germline ends. Germline V gives CDR1 KGHDR, CDR2 SFDVKD. This CDR3 is built from 16 residues. CDR3 amino acids: CATSDFPGAGANVLTF. DNA for the CDR3: TGTGCCACCAGTGATTTCCCAGGGGCTGGGGCCAACGTCCTGACTTTC.

This clone was observed a few times. This sequence joins TRBV4-1 and TRBJ1-1; TRBD1 agrees at 8 bases. From germline, CDR1 is MGHRA and CDR2 YSYEKL. The CDR3 loop spans 15 amino acids. V lost 1 base and J lost 1; bases outside the gene matches: 2. The CDR3 bases are TGCGCCAGCAGCCAAGGAGACAGGGGGAACACTGAAGCTTTCTTT. Its protein product is CASSQGDRGNTEAFF.

The rearrangement uses TRBV2 and TRBJ2-2, with 7 bases lining up with TRBD2. This CDR3 has 15 amino acids. J lost 1 base, V lost 2 bases, and 1 base had no gene match. The V gene's germline CDR1 is SNHLY and CDR2 FYNNEI. The CDR3, as DNA: TGTGCCAGCAGTGAAACTAGCGTGAACACCGGGGAGCTGTTTTTT. It yields the protein CASSETSVNTGELFF. The variable domain in full, with the rest retrieved from reference TRBV2 and TRBJ2-2, is EPEVTQTPSHQVTQMGQEVILRCVPISNHLYFYWYRQILGQKVEFLVSFYNNEISEKSEIFDDQFSVERPDGSNFTLKIRSTKLEDSAMYFCASSETSVNTGELFFGEGSRLTVL.

This clone has just one count. The chain couples TRBV25-1 to TRBJ2-7; TRBD1 aligns across 8 bases. Trimming at V came to 1 base and at J to 3 bases, leaving 5 bases not matched to a gene. The CDR3 sequence is 15 residues long. Germline V lookup: CDR1 MGHDK, CDR2 SYGVNS. Here the CDR3 DNA reads TGTGCCAGCAGTGAATTGGGACAGGCCGTCTACGAGCAGTACTTC. Translating it yields CASSELGQAVYEQYF.

The sample holds a few counts of this clone. The genes are TRBV9 and TRBJ2-1, with TRBD2 matching 11 bases. CDR1 and CDR2 (germline): SGDLS, YYNGEE. Trimming took 7 bases from V and 6 from J; bases not matched to a gene: 9. The CDR3 loop spans 15 amino acids. CDR3 in amino acids: CASSETSGIVNEQFF. CDR3 bases: TGTGCCAGCTCTGAGACTAGCGGGATTGTCAATGAGCAGTTCTTC.

This clone was seen a handful of times. The chain joins TRBV29-1 to TRBJ1-1, with 7 bases matching TRBD1. The CDR3 has 13 residues. Germline CDR1 reads SQVTM; CDR2 reads ANQGSEA. V shed 6 bases, J shed 5 bases, and the junction held 9 bases outside the gene matches. The CDR3 region is CSVYRDRGTEAFF. In nucleotides, the CDR3 is TGCAGCGTCTACCGGGACAGAGGGACTGAAGCTTTCTTT.